These 18 T cell receptor beta chains share one sample of origin, sequenced in a study of T cell repertoires in cytomegalovirus infection. For these TCRs, the target antigens are not known. TCRdb re-derived calls from the reads in MiXCR, one entry per CDR3 protein. The data contain nearly 700,000 distinct CDR3 sequences, 30% to 40% of them singletons. Sample: cultured PBMCs, taken from culture after CMV antigen stimulation. Receptors originate from a human donor in good health (CMV status not recorded). Some clones in this sample may be carry-over from other donors' samples.

This clonotype was counted only a few times. The chain carries TRBV11-2 and TRBJ1-4; 9 bases are shared with TRBD1. Trimming at V came to 5 bases and at J to 5 bases, leaving 6 bases not matched to a gene. The CDR3 length is 15 residues. The germline gives CDR1 SGHAT, CDR2 FQNNGV. The CDR3 loop is CASSLDRGANEKLFF. Here the CDR3 DNA reads TGTGCCAGCAGCCTTGACAGGGGGGCCAATGAAAAACTGTTTTTT.

This rearrangement joins TRBV2 to TRBJ2-1, with D hard to call. V was cut by 7 bases and J by 6 bases, with 13 bases left in between. This CDR3 comprises 13 residues. Germline V gives CDR1 SNHLY, CDR2 FYNNEI. CDR3 nucleotides: TGTGCCAGCACCATAACCCCCTTCAATGAGCAGTTCTTC. Protein sequence: CASTITPFNEQFF.

The V call is TRBV7-6, the J call TRBJ1-1; D not resolved. The CDR3 totals 14 residues. V lost 6 bases to trimming and J lost 0 bases, with 11 bases between them. Germline V gives CDR1 SGHVS, CDR2 FNYEAQ. The CDR3 sequence: CASRPEGMNTEAFF. CDR3 sequence (DNA): TGTGCCAGCAGGCCCGAGGGAATGAACACTGAAGCTTTCTTT.

This clonotype was counted at least ten times. The chain has TRBV11-2 and TRBJ1-1; D possibly corresponds to TRBD1 (5 bases). Germline loops: CDR1 SGHAT, CDR2 FQNNGV. Deletions cut 1 base from V and 10 bases from J, with 19 bases between. CDR3 size: 15 residues. CDR3 coding DNA: TGTGCCAGCAGCTTAGGGTTTCAAGGACACCCCTCAGCTTTCTTT. Protein product: CASSLGFQGHPSAFF.

The chain carries TRBV7-9 and TRBJ2-3; the match to TRBD1 covers 7 bases. Germline-derived CDR1 and CDR2 are SEHNR and FQNEAQ (reference sequence). Losses at the gene ends were 6 bases for V and 4 bases for J; bases not matched to a gene: 13. The CDR3 spans 16 residues. The CDR3 DNA follows: TGTGCCAGCAGACCAAGAACAGGGGAACGGTCAGATACGCAGTATTTT. This translates into CASRPRTGERSDTQYF.

J is TRBJ2-1 and V is TRBV12-3 or TRBV12-4; 9 bases fit TRBD1. J gave up 4 bases and V 6 bases, and 10 bases lay outside the gene matches. The CDR3 runs to 16 residues. The CDR3 sequence: CASSADRDREYNEQFF. CDR3 in DNA: TGTGCCAGCAGCGCTGATCGGGACAGGGAGTACAATGAGCAGTTCTTC.

This clonotype has ten or more counts. This sequence joins TRBV7-2 and TRBJ1-4; D remains unclear. The CDR3 has 15 amino acids. CDR1 SGHTA and CDR2 FQGNSA come from the germline V gene. V was clipped by 6 bases and J by 5 bases, with 16 bases between them. The CDR3: CASSPREQPNEKLFF. The CDR3 nucleotides are TGTGCCAGCAGTCCCCGGGAACAACCCAATGAAAAACTGTTTTTT.

The table lists this clonotype with many counts. The CDR3 reads CASSLQGAETEAFF. CDR3 nucleotides: TGTGCCAGCAGCTTACAGGGGGCAGAGACTGAAGCTTTCTTT. V and J are TRBV7-2 and TRBJ1-1; 8 nucleotides match TRBD1. In germline, CDR1 is SGHTA, CDR2 FQGNSA. V trimming: 2 bases; J trimming: 5 bases; junction bases outside the gene matches: 4. CDR3 size: 14 residues.

The genes are TRBV5-5 and TRBJ1-1; D may be TRBD1 (6 bases). Trimming cost V 4 bases and J 1 base, with 17 bases left between them. Germline-derived CDR1 and CDR2 are SGHKS and YYEKEE (reference sequence). The CDR3 is made up of 16 amino acids. This CDR3 reads CASSPPPRGANTEAFF. The CDR3 bases are TGTGCCAGCAGCCCTCCCCCCAGGGGCGCGAACACTGAAGCTTTCTTT.

CDR3 coding DNA: TGCGCCAGCAGTCAACTAGCGGGATACTCCTACAATGAGCAGTTCTTC. Translated: CASSQLAGYSYNEQFF. The chain carries TRBV10-2 and TRBJ2-1, with 10 bases identical to TRBD2. The CDR3 length is 16 residues. Germline CDR1 WSHSY, CDR2 SAAADI. Unmatched junction bases numbered 4, after V lost 5 bases and J lost 0 bases.

This clonotype appeared a few times. CDR3 sequence (DNA): TGTGCCAGCAGTTTTCTAGATCGGGAGACCCAGTACTTC. This gives the protein CASSFLDRETQYF. The rearrangement uses TRBV12-3 or TRBV12-4 and TRBJ2-5; D ambiguous. This CDR3 region has 13 residues. V lost 3 bases to trimming and J lost 5 bases, with 10 bases between them.

The chain uses TRBV7-6 and TRBJ2-2; a weak D match, TRBD1 (5 bases). This CDR3 comprises 13 residues. Germline V lookup: CDR1 SGHVS, CDR2 FNYEAQ. V dropped 5 bases and J dropped 7 bases, with 11 bases sitting between them. CDR3 region: CASSRVQGGELFF. For the CDR3, the DNA is TGTGCCAGCAGCCGAGTGCAGGGCGGGGAGCTGTTTTTT.

The V and J genes are TRBV18 and TRBJ2-1, with TRBD2 identical over 7 bases. J gave up 7 bases and V 3 bases, and 9 bases lay outside the gene matches. Germline V gene sequence: CDR1 KGHSH, CDR2 LQKENI. The CDR3 is 15 amino acids. CDR3 loop: CASSPGVAGRNEQFF. CDR3 nucleotide sequence: TGTGCCAGCTCACCCGGGGTAGCGGGTCGGAATGAGCAGTTCTTC.

The gene calls are TRBV6-2 or TRBV6-3 and TRBJ2-7; TRBD2 matches at 10 bases. CDR1 MNHEY and CDR2 SVGEGT come from the germline V gene. The CDR3 spans 15 residues. The ends lost 7 bases at V and 5 bases at J; junction bases unmatched: 11. CDR3 residues: CASTSEWLAGDEQYF. Here the CDR3 DNA reads TGTGCCAGCACCTCCGAATGGCTAGCGGGAGACGAGCAGTACTTC.

This clonotype was found a few times. This rearrangement joins TRBV4-1 to TRBJ1-2, with D unclear. Trimming stripped 0 bases from V and 8 bases from J, with 19 bases between. The CDR3 covers 16 residues. Germline V lookup: CDR1 MGHRA, CDR2 YSYEKL. The CDR3 loop reads CASSQELSARPGGYTF. Here the CDR3 DNA reads TGCGCCAGCAGCCAAGAATTATCGGCCCGGCCGGGGGGCTACACCTTC.

Notes on this clonotype: Mismatch with germline at one junction end may stem from a read error. V and J are TRBV7-2 and TRBJ2-1; the D gene is possibly TRBD2 (7 bases). Germline lookup yields CDR1 SGHTA and CDR2 FQGNSA. The CDR3 is 15 amino acids. Here the CDR3 DNA reads TGTGCCAGCAGCGCCCCGGGGGGCCCCTACAATGACCAGTTCTTC. This codes for CASSAPGGPYNDQFF.

V gene TRBV11-2 combines with J gene TRBJ2-5; a weak D match, TRBD1 (6 bases). This CDR3 has 18 amino acids. V lost 4 bases to trimming and J lost 2 bases, with 23 bases between them. Germline CDR1 and CDR2: SGHAT and FQNNGV. CDR3 residues: CASSSRRAGALKQETQYF. The CDR3 DNA is TGTGCCAGCAGCTCCCGCCGGGCAGGGGCCCTAAAACAAGAGACCCAGTACTTC.

V gene TRBV6-2 or TRBV6-3 combines with J gene TRBJ1-1, with 9 positions matching TRBD1. This CDR3 is built from 15 residues. The ends lost 5 bases at V and 7 bases at J; junction bases unmatched: 11. In germline, CDR1 is MNHEY, CDR2 SVGEGT. CDR3 residues: CASSNRDRVLGEAFF. The CDR3 DNA reads as TGTGCCAGCAGTAACCGGGACAGGGTGTTGGGTGAAGCTTTCTTT.